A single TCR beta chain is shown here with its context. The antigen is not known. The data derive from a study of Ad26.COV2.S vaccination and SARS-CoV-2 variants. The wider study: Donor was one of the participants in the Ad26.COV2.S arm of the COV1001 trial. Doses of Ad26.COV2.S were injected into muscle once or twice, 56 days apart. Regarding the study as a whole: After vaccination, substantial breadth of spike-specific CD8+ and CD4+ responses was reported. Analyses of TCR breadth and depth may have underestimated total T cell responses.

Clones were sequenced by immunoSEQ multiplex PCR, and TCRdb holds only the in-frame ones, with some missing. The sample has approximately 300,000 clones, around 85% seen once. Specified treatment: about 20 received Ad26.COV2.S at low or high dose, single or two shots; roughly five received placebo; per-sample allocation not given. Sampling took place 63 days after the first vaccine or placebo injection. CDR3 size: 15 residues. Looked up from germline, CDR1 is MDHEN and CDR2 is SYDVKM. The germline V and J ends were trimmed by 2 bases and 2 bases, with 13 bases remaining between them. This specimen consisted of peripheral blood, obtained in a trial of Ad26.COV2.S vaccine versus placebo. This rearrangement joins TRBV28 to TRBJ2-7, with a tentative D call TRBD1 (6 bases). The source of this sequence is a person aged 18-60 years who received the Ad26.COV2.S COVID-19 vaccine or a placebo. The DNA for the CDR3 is TGTGCCAGCAGTTTAGGGGACATCAGAGCCTACGAGCAGTACTTC. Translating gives CASSLGDIRAYEQYF.